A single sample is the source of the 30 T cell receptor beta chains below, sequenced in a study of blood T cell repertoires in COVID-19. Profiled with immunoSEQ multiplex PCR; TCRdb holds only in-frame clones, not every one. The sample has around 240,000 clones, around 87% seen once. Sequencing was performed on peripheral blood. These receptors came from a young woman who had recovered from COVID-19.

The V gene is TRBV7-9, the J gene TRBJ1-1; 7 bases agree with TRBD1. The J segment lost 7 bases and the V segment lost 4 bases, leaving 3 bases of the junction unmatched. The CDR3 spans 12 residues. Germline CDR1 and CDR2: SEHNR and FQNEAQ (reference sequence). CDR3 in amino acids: CASSSDRDEAFF. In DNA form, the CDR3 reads TGTGCCAGCAGCTCAGACAGGGATGAAGCTTTCTTT.

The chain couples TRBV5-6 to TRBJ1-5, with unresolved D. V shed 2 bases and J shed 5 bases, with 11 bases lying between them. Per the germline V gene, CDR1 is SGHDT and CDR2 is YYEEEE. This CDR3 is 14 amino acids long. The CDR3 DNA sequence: TGTGCCAGCAGCTTAAGTCGCGGGTATCAGCCCCAGCATTTT. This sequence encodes CASSLSRGYQPQHF.

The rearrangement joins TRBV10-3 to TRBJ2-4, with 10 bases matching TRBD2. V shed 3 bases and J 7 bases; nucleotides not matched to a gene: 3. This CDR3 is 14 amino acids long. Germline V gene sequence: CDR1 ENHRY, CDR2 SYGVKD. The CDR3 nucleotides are TGTGCCATCAGTGAAGCGGGGGGGCTGAACATTCAGTACTTC. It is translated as CAISEAGGLNIQYF.

The CDR3 DNA reads as TGTGCCAGCTCTCGAGGACAGGGGGCCCCAGATACGCAGTATTTT. This encodes CASSRGQGAPDTQYF. This chain links TRBV5-6 with TRBJ2-3; 11 nucleotides line up with TRBD1. Germline assignment: CDR1 SGHDT and CDR2 YYEEEE. Trimming at V came to 7 bases and at J to 4 bases, leaving 8 bases not matched to a gene. CDR3 length: 15 amino acids.

The CDR3 DNA is TGTGCCAGCAGCTCGACGACCGGAGATGAGCAGTTCTTC. It encodes CASSSTTGDEQFF. This sequence joins TRBV11-2 and TRBJ2-1; D unclear. In germline, CDR1 is SGHAT, CDR2 FQNNGV. The length of the CDR3 is 13 residues. The V and J ends lost 4 bases and 8 bases respectively, with 12 bases between them.

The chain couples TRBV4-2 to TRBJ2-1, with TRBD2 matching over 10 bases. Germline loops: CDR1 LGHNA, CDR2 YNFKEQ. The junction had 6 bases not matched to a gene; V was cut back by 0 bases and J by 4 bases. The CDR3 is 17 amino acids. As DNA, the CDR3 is TGTGCCAGCAGCCAAGAGTGGGCTAGCGGGGGTTACAATGAGCAGTTCTTC. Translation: CASSQEWASGGYNEQFF.

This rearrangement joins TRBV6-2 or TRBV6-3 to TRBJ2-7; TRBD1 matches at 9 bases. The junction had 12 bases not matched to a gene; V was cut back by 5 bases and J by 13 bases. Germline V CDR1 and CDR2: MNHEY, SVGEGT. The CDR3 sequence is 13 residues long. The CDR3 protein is CASSPRTGDGTYF. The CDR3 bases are TGTGCCAGCAGTCCCCGGACAGGGGATGGGACATACTTC.

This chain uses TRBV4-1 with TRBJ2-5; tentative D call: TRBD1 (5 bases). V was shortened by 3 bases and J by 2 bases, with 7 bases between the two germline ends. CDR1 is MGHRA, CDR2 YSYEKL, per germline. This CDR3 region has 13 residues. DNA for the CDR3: TGCGCCAGCAGCCACAGGGATCAAGAGACCCAGTACTTC. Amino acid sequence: CASSHRDQETQYF.

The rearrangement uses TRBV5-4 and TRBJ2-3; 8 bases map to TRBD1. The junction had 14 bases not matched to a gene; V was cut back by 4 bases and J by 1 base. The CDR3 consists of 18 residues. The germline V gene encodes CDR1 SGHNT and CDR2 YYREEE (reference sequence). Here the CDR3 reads CASSPPLQGAEGTDTQYF. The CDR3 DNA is TGTGCCAGCAGCCCGCCACTCCAGGGGGCTGAGGGCACAGATACGCAGTATTTT.

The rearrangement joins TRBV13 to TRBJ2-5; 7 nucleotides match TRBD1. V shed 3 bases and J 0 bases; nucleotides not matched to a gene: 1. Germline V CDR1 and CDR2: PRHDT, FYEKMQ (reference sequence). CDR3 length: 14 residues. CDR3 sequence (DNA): TGTGCCAGCAGCTTCAGGGGGTACCAAGAGACCCAGTACTTC. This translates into CASSFRGYQETQYF.

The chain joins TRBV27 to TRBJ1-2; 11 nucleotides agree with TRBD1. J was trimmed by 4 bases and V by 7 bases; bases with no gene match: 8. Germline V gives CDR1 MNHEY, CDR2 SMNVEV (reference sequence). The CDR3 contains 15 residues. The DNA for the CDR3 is TGTGCCAGCACCAACTGGACAGGGGGCGGCTATGGCTACACCTTC. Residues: CASTNWTGGGYGYTF.

CDR3 nucleotides: TGCAGCGTTGCCATCAGGGAAAATGGCTACACCTTC. Amino acid sequence: CSVAIRENGYTF. This rearrangement joins TRBV29-1 to TRBJ1-2; D perhaps matches TRBD1 (5 bases). Germline CDR1 and CDR2: SQVTM and ANQGSEA. This CDR3 contains 12 residues. V was clipped by 4 bases and J by 6 bases, with 12 bases between them.

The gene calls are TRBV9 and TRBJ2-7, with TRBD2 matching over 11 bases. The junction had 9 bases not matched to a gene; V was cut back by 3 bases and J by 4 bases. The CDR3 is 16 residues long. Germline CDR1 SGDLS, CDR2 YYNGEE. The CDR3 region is CASSGIAGGLSYEQYF. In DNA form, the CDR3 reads TGTGCCAGCAGCGGAATAGCGGGGGGGCTTAGTTACGAGCAGTACTTC.

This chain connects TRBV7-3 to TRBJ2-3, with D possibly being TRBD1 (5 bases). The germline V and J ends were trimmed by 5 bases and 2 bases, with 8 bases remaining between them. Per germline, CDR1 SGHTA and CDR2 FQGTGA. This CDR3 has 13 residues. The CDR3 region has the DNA TGTGCCAGCAGCCCGACAGCCACAGATACGCAGTATTTT. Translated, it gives CASSPTATDTQYF.

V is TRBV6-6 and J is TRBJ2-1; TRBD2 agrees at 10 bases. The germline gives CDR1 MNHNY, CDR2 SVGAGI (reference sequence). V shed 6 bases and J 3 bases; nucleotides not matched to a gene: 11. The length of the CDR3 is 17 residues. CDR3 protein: CASSRPIERGGYNEQFF. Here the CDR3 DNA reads TGTGCCAGCAGCCGACCAATAGAGCGGGGGGGCTACAATGAGCAGTTCTTC.

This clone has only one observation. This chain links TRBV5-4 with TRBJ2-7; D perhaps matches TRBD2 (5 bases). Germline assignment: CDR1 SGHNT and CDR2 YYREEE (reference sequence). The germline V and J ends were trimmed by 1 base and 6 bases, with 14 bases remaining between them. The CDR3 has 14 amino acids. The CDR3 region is CASSLHGIVAEQYF. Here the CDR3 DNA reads TGTGCCAGCAGCTTGCACGGGATCGTCGCCGAGCAGTACTTC. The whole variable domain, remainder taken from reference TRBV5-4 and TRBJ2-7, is ETGVTQSPTHLIKTRGQQVTLRCSSQSGHNTVSWYQQALGQGPQFIFQYYREEENGRGNFPPRFSGLQFPNYSSELNVNALELDDSALYLCASSLHGIVAEQYFGPGTRLTVT.

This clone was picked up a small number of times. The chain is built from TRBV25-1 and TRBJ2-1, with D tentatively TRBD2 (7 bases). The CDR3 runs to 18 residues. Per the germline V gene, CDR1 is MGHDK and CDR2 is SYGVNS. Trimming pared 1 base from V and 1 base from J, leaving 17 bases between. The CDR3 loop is CASSELAGAGGSYNEQFF. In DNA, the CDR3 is TGTGCCAGCAGTGAATTGGCAGGGGCCGGGGGGTCCTACAATGAGCAGTTCTTC.

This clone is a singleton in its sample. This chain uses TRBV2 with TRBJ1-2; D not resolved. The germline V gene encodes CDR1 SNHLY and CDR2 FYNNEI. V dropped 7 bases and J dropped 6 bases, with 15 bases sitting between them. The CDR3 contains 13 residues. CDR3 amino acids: CASTYDGSNGYTF. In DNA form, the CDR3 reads TGTGCCAGCACCTATGACGGGTCTAATGGCTACACCTTC.

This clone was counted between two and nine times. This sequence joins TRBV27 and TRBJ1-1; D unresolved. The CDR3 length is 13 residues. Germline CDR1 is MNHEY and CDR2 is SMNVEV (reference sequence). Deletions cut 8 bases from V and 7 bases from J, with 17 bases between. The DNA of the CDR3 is TGTGCCAGCCGTCCTTTAGGAGGGTTTGAAGCTTTCTTT. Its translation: CASRPLGGFEAFF.

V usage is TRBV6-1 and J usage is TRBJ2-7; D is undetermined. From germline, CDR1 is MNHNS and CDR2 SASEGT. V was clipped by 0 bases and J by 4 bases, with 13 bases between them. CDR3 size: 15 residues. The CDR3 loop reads CASSEAPKEIYEQYF. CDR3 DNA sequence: TGTGCCAGCAGTGAAGCGCCTAAGGAGATTTACGAGCAGTACTTC.

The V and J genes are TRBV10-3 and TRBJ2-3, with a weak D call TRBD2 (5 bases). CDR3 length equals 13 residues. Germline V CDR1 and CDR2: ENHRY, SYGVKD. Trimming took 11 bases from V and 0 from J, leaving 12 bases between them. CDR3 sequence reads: CAGRLTSTDTQYF. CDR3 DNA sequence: TGTGCCGGGAGACTTACTAGCACAGATACGCAGTATTTT.

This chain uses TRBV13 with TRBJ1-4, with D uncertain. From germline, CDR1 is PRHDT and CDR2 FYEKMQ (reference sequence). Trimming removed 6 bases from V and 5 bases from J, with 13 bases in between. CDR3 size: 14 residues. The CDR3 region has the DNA TGTGCCAGCAGACAAGCGACGGGGAATGAAAAACTGTTTTTT. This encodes CASRQATGNEKLFF.

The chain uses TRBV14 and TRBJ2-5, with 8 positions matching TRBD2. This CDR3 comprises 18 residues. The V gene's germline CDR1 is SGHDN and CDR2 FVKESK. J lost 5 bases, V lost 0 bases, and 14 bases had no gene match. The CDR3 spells CASSQDGVFGGATETQYF. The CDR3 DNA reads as TGTGCCAGCAGCCAAGATGGGGTCTTCGGGGGGGCCACTGAGACCCAGTACTTC.

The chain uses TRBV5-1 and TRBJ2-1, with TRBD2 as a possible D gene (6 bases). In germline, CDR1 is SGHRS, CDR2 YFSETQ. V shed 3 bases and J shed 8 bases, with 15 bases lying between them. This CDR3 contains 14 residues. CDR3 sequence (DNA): TGCGCCAGCAGCTCGGTCCGATCGGGGGATGAGCAGTTCTTC. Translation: CASSSVRSGDEQFF.

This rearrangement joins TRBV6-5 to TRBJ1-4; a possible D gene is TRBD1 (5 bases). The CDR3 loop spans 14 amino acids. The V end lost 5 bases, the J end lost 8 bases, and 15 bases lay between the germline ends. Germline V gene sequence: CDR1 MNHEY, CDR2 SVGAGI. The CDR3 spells CASSRMQGGEKLFF. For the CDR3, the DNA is TGTGCCAGCAGTCGGATGCAGGGTGGGGAAAAACTGTTTTTT.

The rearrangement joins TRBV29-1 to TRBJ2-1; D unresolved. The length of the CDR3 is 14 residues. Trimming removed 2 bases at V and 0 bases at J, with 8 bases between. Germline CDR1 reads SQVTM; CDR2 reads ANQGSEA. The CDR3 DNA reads TGCAGCGTTGAATGGGCGAACTCCTACAATGAGCAGTTCTTC. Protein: CSVEWANSYNEQFF.

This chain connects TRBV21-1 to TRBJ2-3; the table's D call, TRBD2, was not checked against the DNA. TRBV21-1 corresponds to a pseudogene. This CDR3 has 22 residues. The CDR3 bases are TGTGCCAGCAGCAAATCCGACAGGGAGGATAATGGGCGGGGGGCGAGCACAGATACGCAGTATTTT. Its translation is CASSKSDREDNGRGASTDTQYF.

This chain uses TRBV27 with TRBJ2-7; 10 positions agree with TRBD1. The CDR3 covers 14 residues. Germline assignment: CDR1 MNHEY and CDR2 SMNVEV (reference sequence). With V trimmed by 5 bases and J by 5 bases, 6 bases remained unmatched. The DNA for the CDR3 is TGTGCCAGCAGTCCCGGGACAGGGGTCCACGAGCAGTACTTC. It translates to CASSPGTGVHEQYF.

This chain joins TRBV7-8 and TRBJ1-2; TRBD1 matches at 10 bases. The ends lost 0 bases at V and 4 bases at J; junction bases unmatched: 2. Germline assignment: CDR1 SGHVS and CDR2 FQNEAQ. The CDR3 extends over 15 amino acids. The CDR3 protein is CASSLAGQGGYGYTF. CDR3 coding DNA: TGTGCCAGCAGCTTAGCCGGACAGGGGGGCTATGGCTACACCTTC. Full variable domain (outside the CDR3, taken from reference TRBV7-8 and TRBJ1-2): GAGVSQSPRYKVAKRGQDVALRCDPISGHVSLFWYQQALGQGPEFLTYFQNEAQLDKSGLPSDRFFAERPEGSVSTLKIQRTQQEDSAVYLCASSLAGQGGYGYTFGSGTRLTVV.

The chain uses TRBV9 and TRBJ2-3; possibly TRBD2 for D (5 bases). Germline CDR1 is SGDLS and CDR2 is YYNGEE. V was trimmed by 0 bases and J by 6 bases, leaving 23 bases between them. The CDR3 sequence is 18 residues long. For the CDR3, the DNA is TGTGCCAGCAGCGTAGCTTTAGGGATTGCTAGCAGTTGGGATACGCAGTATTTT. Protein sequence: CASSVALGIASSWDTQYF.